This T cell receptor (beta chain) was sequenced for a study of monozygotic twins with inflammatory bowel disease (dated by TCRdb to between 2019 and 2020). Context from the whole study: The full study comprised 28 monozygotic twin pairs: nine German pairs (four IBD-concordant, five IBD-discordant) and 19 IBD-discordant Danish pairs. Within discordant pairs, disease-associated traits were sought mainly by comparing IBD patients with their genetically identical healthy co-twins. Each individual had, on average, about 151 000 unique TCRalpha sequences and 181 000 unique TCRbeta sequences available for analysis.

From each donor, an approximately 2.4 ml peripheral blood sample was collected into PAXgene tubes and kept at -80 degrees C. Without any T cell sorting, total RNA was extracted from whole blood using the PAXgene blood miRNA kit on an automated QIAcube. Peripheral blood from monozygotic twin pairs who were concordant or discordant for inflammatory bowel disease underwent deep TCRalpha and TCRbeta repertoire profiling using unique molecular barcoding. For every twin pair, smoking habits were documented, and each individual was categorised as a current, former or never smoker. Remarks on this clonotype: The target of this receptor is not known.

On the study overall, not on this receptor specifically: No single strong signal or clonotype linked to IBD turned up in the results, so the idea that one exists was not supported. Compared with healthy twins, IBD patients shared fewer clonotypes with other individuals, and the difference was most pronounced in patients with signs of disease activity. IBD patients had lower TCRbeta repertoire diversity, measured by the inverse Simpson index, than their healthy co-twins. Because patients were on differing immunosuppressive treatments, the repertoires may have picked up extra background noise and inter-individual variability. The analysis was unable to tell different T cell subtypes apart. Repertoire similarity did not differ between concordant and discordant twins, possibly due to limited statistical power.

Library method: 5' RACE. Each TCR library was prepared from 3,000 to 4,000 ng of total RNA. For each sample, cDNA synthesis with SMARTScribe reverse transcriptase was split into eight separate reactions. During cDNA synthesis, unique molecular identifiers containing a 6-nucleotide sample barcode were introduced by template switching. Amplification of TCRalpha and TCRbeta cDNA involved two nested PCRs of about 15 and 9 cycles, and each PCR was followed by bead purification. Before amplification, the cDNA was both treated with uracil DNA-glycosylase and purified with the QIAquick PCR purification kit. The second PCR added Illumina TruSeq-compatible adapters along with sample-specific barcodes. Library quality and concentration were assessed using TapeStation and Qubit, and about 5 ng of each library was pooled. Sequencing of pooled libraries was carried out on an Illumina HiSeq2500 single-index Rapid Run using 2 x 100 bp reads and custom sequencing primers. For the original study's pipeline: PCR and sequencing errors were corrected by UMI-based consensus assembly using MiGEC version 1.2.6. MiXCR version 2.1.1 was used to carry out V(D)J alignment, clonotype assembly and CDR3 extraction. To normalise gene usage, clonotype sharing and MAIT/NKT TCR abundance, the top 1000, 10 000 and 20 000 clonotypes in each sample were analysed. Diversity was computed as the inverse Simpson index with the vegan R package after downsampling to 27 000 UMIs. Paired Mann-Whitney U tests were applied to discordant twin pairs, with Benjamini-Hochberg correction for multiple testing. Once TCRdb had reprocessed the reads, it stored one entry per CDR3 protein sequence and supplied no DNA. The V and J calls, along with clone size, are taken from TCRdb and not from the paper's own processing. The table kept for this sample lists 400,000 or so distinct CDR3 sequences. The ten most abundant clones make up approximately 2.4% of the sample.

Input material: blood. The receptor was derived from a human donor with ulcerative colitis or Crohn's disease, or a healthy co-twin of an affected twin (not recorded which).

The CDR3 protein is CSAREQGVAKNIQYF. The receptor chain draws on TRBV20-1 and TRBJ2-4; TCRdb gives TRBD1 as the D gene, but with no DNA this cannot be confirmed. The CDR3 holds 15 amino acids from the cysteine to the phenylalanine. DNA was not recorded. The germline V gene (reference sequence) sets CDR1 to DFQATT and CDR2 to SNEGSKA.